The T cell receptor beta chain under discussion was sequenced for a study of T cell repertoires in cytomegalovirus infection. Study at large: Both CMV infection and a matching HLA type were indicated by public TCR beta signatures. Overall study results and limits: People with CMV and the relevant HLA were identified by cumulative public TCR beta family frequency. The response measured ex vivo was dominated by TCR beta clonotypes (HLA-C-restricted and CMV-specific).

Remarks on this clonotype: Its target is not known.

TCRdb redid the calling of the reads with MiXCR, one entry per CDR3 protein. The profile shows about 300,000 distinct CDR3 sequences, around 9.1% of them singletons. J was trimmed by 7 bases and V by 5 bases; bases with no gene match: 13. The germline V gene encodes CDR1 MNHEY and CDR2 SVGAGI. The CDR3 has 16 amino acids. Input material: PBMCs. This TCR was sampled from a human donor in good health (CMV status not recorded). Some clones in this sample may be carry-over from other donors' samples. The rearrangement links TRBV6-5 to TRBJ2-1; 8 bases map to TRBD2. The CDR3 loop reads CASSPLSGGIANEQFF. The CDR3 DNA sequence: TGTGCCAGCAGTCCATTGAGCGGGGGAATCGCTAATGAGCAGTTCTTC.